The present entry profiles one T cell receptor beta chain with its context. This sample was included in a study of blood T cell repertoires in COVID-19. In the study overall: Recovery meant two consecutive negative NP/OP PCR tests, professional clearance, or resolved symptoms.

The assay was immunoSEQ multiplex PCR, and TCRdb's table has in-frame clones only and misses some. Here the sample spans 200,000 to 250,000 clones, more than 75% being singletons. Trimming stripped 2 bases from V and 4 bases from J, with 15 bases between. The CDR3 runs 15 residues. CDR1 is PRHDT, CDR2 FYEKMQ, per germline (reference sequence). Sequencing was carried out using PBMCs or T cells enriched from blood (not recorded which). This chain joins TRBV13 and TRBJ2-7, with D perhaps TRBD2 (6 bases). The sequence was obtained from a man aged 25 to 45 in a cohort exposed to, infected with or recovered from COVID-19 (not recorded which). The CDR3: CASSLQEGSYYEQYF. The CDR3 DNA follows: TGTGCCAGCAGCTTACAGGAGGGATCTTATTACGAGCAGTACTTC.